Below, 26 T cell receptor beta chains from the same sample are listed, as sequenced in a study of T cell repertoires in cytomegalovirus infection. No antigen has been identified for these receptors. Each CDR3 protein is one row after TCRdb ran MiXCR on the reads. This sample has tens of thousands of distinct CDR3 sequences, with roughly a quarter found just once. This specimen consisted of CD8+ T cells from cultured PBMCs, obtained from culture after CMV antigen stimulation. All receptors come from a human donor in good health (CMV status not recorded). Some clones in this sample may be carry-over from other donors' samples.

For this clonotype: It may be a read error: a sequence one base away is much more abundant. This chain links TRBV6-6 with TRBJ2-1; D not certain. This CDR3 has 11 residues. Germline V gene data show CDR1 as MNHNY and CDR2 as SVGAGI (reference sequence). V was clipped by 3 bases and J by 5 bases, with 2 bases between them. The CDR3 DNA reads TGTGCCAGCAGTTATGACAATGAGCAGTTCTTC. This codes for CASSYDNEQFF.

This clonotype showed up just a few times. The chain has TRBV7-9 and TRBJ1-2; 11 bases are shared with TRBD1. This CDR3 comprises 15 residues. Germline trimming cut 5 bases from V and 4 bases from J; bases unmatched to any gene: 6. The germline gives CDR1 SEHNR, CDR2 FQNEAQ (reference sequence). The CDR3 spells CASSGRDRGVYGYTF. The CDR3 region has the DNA TGTGCCAGCAGCGGACGGGACAGGGGGGTCTATGGCTACACCTTC.

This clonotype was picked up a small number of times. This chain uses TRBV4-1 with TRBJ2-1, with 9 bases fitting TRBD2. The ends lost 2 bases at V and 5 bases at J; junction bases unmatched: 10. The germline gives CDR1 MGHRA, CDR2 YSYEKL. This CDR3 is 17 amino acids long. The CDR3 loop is CASSQSLSGGPNNEQFF. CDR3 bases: TGCGCCAGCAGCCAATCCCTTAGCGGGGGCCCTAACAATGAGCAGTTCTTC.

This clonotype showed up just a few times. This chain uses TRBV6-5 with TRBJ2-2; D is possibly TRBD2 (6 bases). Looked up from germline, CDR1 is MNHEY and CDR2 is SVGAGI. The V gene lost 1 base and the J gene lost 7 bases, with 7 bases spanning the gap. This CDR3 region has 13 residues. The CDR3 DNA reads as TGTGCCAGCAGTTACTACGGGGGCGGGGAGCTGTTTTTT. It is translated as CASSYYGGGELFF.

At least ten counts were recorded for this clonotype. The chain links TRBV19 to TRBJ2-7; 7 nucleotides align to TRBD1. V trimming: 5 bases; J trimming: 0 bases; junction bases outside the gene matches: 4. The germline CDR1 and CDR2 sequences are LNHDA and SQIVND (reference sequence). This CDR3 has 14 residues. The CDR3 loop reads CASSAGQVSYEQYF. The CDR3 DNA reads TGTGCCAGTAGTGCCGGACAGGTCTCCTACGAGCAGTACTTC.

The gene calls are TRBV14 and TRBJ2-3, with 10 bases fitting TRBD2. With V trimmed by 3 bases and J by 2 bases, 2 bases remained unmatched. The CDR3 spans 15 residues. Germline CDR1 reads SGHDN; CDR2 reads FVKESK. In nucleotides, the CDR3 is TGTGCCAGCAGCCAGGGACTAGCGACCACAGATACGCAGTATTTT. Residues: CASSQGLATTDTQYF.

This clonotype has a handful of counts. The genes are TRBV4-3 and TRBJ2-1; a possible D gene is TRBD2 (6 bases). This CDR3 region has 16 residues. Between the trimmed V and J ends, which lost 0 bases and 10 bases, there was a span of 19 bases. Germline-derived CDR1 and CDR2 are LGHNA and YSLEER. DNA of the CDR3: TGCGCCAGCAGCCAAGATGGGACCGGGGGTTTTGACGAGCAGTTCTTC. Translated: CASSQDGTGGFDEQFF.

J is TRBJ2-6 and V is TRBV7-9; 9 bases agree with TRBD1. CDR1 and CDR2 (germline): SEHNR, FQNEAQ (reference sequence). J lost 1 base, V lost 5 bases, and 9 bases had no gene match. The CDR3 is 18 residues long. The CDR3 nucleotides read TGTGCCAGCAGCCCTAGGGACAGGGAAGATTCTGGGGCCAACGTCCTGACTTTC. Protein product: CASSPRDREDSGANVLTF.

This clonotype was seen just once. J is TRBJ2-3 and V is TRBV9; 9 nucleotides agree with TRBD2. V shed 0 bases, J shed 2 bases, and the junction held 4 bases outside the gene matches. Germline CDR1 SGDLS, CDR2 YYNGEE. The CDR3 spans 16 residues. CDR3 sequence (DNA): TGTGCCAGCAGCGTAGAAAGCGGGGGGACCACAGATACGCAGTATTTT. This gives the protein CASSVESGGTTDTQYF.

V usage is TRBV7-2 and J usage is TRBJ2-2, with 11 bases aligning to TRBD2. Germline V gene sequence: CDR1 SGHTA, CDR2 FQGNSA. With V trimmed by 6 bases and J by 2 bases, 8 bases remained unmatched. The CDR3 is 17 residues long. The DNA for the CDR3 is TGTGCCAGCAGGGACTCCGGGACTAGCGGTAACACCGGGGAGCTGTTTTTT. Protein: CASRDSGTSGNTGELFF.

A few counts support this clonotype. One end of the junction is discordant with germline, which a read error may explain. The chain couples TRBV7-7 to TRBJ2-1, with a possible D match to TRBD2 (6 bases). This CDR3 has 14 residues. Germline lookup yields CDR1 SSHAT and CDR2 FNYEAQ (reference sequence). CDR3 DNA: TGTGCTAGCAGCGCGTCGGGAGCCTACAATGAGCAGTTCTTC. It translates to CASSASGAYNEQFF.

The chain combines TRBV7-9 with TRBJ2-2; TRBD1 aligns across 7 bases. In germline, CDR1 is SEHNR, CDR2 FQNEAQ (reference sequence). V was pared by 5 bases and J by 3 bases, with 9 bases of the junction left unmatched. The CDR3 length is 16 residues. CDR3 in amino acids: CASSPGTVWDTGELFF. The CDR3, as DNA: TGTGCCAGCAGCCCCGGGACAGTTTGGGACACCGGGGAGCTGTTTTTT. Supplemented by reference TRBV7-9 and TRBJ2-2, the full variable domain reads DTGVSQNPRHKITKRGQNVTFRCDPISEHNRLYWYRQTLGQGPEFLTYFQNEAQLEKSRLLSDRFSAERPKGSFSTLEIQRTEQGDSAMYLCASSPGTVWDTGELFFGEGSRLTVL.

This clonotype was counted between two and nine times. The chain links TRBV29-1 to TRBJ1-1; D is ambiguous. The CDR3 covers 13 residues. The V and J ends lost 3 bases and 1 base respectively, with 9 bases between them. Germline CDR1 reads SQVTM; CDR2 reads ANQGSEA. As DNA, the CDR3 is TGCAGCGTTGAGGGGAGAAAGAACACTGAAGCTTTCTTT. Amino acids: CSVEGRKNTEAFF. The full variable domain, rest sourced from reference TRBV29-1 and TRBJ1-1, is SAVISQKPSRDICQRGTSLTIQCQVDSQVTMMFWYRQQPGQSLTLIATANQGSEATYESGFVIDKFPISRPNLTFSTLTVSNMSPEDSSIYLCSVEGRKNTEAFFGQGTRLTVV.

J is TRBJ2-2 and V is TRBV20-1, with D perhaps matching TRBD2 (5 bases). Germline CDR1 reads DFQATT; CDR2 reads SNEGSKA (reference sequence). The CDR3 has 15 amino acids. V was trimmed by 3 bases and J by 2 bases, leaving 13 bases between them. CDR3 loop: CSASEGKRNTGELFF. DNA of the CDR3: TGCAGTGCTAGTGAGGGAAAGAGAAACACCGGGGAGCTGTTTTTT.

The CDR3 protein is CASTTPNTGELFF. The CDR3 DNA reads TGTGCCAGCACGACACCGAACACCGGGGAGCTGTTTTTT. The chain combines TRBV27 with TRBJ2-2; D remains ambiguous. The CDR3 covers 13 residues. Trimming left V 7 bases short and J 0 bases short, with 6 bases between. The germline CDR1 and CDR2 sequences are MNHEY and SMNVEV (reference sequence).

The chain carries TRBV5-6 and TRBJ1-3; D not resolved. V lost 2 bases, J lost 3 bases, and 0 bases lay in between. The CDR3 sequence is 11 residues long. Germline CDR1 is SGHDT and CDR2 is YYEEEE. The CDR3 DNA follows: TGTGCCAGCAGCTTTGGAAACACCATATATTTT. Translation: CASSFGNTIYF.

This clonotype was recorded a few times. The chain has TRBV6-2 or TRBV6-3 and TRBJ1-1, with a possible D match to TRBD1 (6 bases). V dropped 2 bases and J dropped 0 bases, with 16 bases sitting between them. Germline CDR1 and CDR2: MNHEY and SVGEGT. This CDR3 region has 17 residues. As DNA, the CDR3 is TGTGCCAGCAGTTACGAGGTTGGGGGCGCGTTGAACACTGAAGCTTTCTTT. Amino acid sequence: CASSYEVGGALNTEAFF.

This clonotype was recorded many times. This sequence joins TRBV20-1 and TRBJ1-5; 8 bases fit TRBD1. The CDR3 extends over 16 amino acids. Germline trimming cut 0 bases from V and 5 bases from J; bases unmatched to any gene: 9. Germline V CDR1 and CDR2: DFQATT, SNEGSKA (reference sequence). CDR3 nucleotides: TGCAGTGCTAGAGACCAGACAGGGGTGCCCGATCAGCCCCAGCATTTT. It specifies CSARDQTGVPDQPQHF.

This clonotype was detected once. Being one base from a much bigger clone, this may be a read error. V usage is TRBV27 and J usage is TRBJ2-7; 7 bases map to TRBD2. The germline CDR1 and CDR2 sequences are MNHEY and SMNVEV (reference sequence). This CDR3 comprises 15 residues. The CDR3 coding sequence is TGTCCCAGCAGTTTATCGCAGGGTGGGGGGGGCGAGCAGTACTTC. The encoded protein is CPSSLSQGGGGEQYF.

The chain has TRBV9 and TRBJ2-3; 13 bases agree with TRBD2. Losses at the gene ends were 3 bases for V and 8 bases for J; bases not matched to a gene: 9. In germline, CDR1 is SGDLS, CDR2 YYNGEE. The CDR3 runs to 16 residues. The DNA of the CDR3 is TGTGCCAGCAGCGGGACTAGCGGGAGAGGTATTGCTACGCAGTATTTT. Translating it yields CASSGTSGRGIATQYF.

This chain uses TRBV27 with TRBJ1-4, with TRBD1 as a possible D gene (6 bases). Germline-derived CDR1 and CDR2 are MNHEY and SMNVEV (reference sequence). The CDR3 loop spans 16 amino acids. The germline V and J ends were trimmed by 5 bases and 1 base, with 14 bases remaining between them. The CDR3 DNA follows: TGTGCCAGCAGTCCGAACACACAGGGAACTAATGAAAAACTGTTTTTT. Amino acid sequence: CASSPNTQGTNEKLFF.

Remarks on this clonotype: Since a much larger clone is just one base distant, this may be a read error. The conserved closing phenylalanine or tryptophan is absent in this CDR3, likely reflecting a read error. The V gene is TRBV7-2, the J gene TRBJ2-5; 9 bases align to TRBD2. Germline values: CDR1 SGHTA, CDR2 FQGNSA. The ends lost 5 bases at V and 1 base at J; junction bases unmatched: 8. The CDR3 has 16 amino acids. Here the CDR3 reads CASSPTVAGVQETQYL. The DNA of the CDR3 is TGTGCCAGCAGCCCAACCGTAGCGGGGGTCCAAGAGACCCAGTACTTA.

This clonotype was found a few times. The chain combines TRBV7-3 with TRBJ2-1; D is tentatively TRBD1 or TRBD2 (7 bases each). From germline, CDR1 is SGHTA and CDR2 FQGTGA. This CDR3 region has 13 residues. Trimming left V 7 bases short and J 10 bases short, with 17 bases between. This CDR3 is CASKPRGGSEQFF. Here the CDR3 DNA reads TGTGCCAGCAAGCCCAGGGGGGGGTCCGAGCAGTTCTTC.

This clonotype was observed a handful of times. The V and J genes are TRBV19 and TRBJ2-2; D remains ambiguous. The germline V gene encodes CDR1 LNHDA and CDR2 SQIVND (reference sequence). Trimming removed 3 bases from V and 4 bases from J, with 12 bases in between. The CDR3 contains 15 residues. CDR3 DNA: TGTGCCAGTAGTATTTCGATGGGGTTCACCGGGGAGCTGTTTTTT. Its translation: CASSISMGFTGELFF.

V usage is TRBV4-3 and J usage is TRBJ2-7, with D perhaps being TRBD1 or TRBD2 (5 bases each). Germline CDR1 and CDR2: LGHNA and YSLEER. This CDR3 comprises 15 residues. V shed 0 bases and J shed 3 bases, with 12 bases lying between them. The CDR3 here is CASSQDRDGRYEQYF. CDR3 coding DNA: TGCGCCAGCAGCCAAGATAGGGACGGCCGCTACGAGCAGTACTTC.

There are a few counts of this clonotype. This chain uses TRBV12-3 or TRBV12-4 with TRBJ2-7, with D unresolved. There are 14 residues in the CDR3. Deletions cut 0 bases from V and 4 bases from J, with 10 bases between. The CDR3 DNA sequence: TGTGCCAGCAGTTTAGCGCTTCCGCTATACGAGCAGTACTTC. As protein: CASSLALPLYEQYF.